The rows below give T cell receptor beta chains drawn from one sample of a study of T-cell memory formation after mild COVID-19. TCRdb reprocessed the 5' RACE reads via MiXCR and lists one record per CDR3 protein. Among tens of thousands of distinct CDR3 sequences listed, around 14% were seen once. Sequencing used PBMCs or a T cell subset sorted from them (not recorded which). These receptors were collected from an adult woman who had mild COVID-19 (a few samples of this study predate the infection). Cell type and time point are not known. Each CDR3 is given with its conserved first and last residue. D genes are given only for firm matches. A clone size is listed for some rows: how often the clone was seen (once, few, many), or a class if it is expanded.

size	D	V	J	CDR3	DNA
-	-	TRBV12-5	TRBJ2-2	CASSPGPVTGELFF	TGTGCTAGTAGCCCCGGACCGGTCACCGGGGAGCTGTTTTTT
-	TRBD2	TRBV5-4	TRBJ2-3	CASSLPGLAGEFGTDTQYF	TGTGCCAGCAGCCTCCCTGGACTAGCGGGAGAGTTTGGCACAGATACGCAGTATTTT
-	TRBD1	TRBV18	TRBJ1-6	CASSPGDRSNSPLHF	TGTGCCAGCTCACCTGGGGACAGGTCGAATTCACCCCTCCACTTT
-	-	TRBV18	TRBJ1-2	CASSPTDPQGDSPYGYTF	TGTGCCAGCTCACCGACCGATCCACAGGGAGATTCCCCCTATGGCTACACCTTC
few	-	TRBV11-2	TRBJ1-1	CASSLGVDVMNTEAFF	TGTGCCAGCAGCTTAGGGGTGGATGTCATGAACACTGAAGCTTTCTTT
few	-	TRBV9	TRBJ1-6	CASSVGQGPGYGSPLHF	TGTGCCAGCAGCGTAGGCCAGGGTCCCGGGTATGGTTCACCCCTCCACTTT
-	-	TRBV10-3	TRBJ1-2	CAINGNPPLNYGYTF	TGTGCCATCAACGGAAACCCCCCGTTAAACTATGGCTACACCTTC
once	-	TRBV5-6	TRBJ2-1	CASSFTQGDIYNEQFF	TGTGCCAGCAGCTTTACACAGGGAGATATCTACAATGAGCAGTTCTTC
few	-	TRBV20-1	TRBJ2-7	CSARDRKTGLWYF	TGCAGTGCTAGAGATCGGAAGACGGGTCTGTGGTACTTC
few	-	TRBV6-5	TRBJ2-1	CASSSEGTFHNEQFF	TGTGCCAGCAGCTCCGAGGGGACATTCCACAATGAGCAGTTCTTC
few	-	TRBV4-3	TRBJ2-6	CASSQDVGTTGANVLTF	TGCGCCAGCAGCCAAGATGTCGGGACGACTGGGGCCAACGTCCTGACTTTC
-	-	TRBV7-2	TRBJ2-7	CASSGGLDSYEQYF	TGTGCCAGCAGCGGTGGACTGGATTCCTACGAGCAGTACTTC
-	-	TRBV13	TRBJ1-5	CASSFGNQPQHF	TGTGCCAGCAGCTTTGGCAATCAGCCCCAGCATTTT
few	TRBD1	TRBV24-1	TRBJ2-2	CATSELTGTPGELIF	TGTGCCACCAGTGAACTGACAGGGACACCCGGGGAGCTGATTTTT
medium-sized	-	TRBV11-2	TRBJ2-7	CASSPKVRDSSYEQYF	TGTGCCAGCAGCCCCAAAGTGAGGGATAGCTCCTACGAGCAGTACTTC
few	TRBD2	TRBV7-2	TRBJ2-7	CASRSPSGGYPYEQYF	TGTGCCAGCAGGAGCCCTAGCGGGGGCTATCCGTACGAGCAGTACTTC
-	TRBD1	TRBV12-3/TRBV12-4	TRBJ1-1	CASSSGQGWAEAFF	TGTGCCAGCAGTTCGGGACAGGGGTGGGCTGAAGCTTTCTTT
-	-	TRBV7-6	TRBJ2-2	CASMSQIHAGELFF	TGTGCCAGCATGAGCCAAATCCACGCCGGGGAGCTGTTTTTT
few	TRBD1	TRBV7-6	TRBJ1-1	CASSSPGTGILNTEAFF	TGTGCCAGCAGCTCCCCCGGGACAGGAATTCTTAACACTGAAGCTTTCTTT
-	-	TRBV14	TRBJ2-1	CASSQVSYNEQFF	TGTGCCAGCAGCCAGGTCTCCTACAATGAGCAGTTCTTC
-	-	TRBV7-8	TRBJ2-1	CASSSGPSSYNEQFF	TGTGCCAGCAGCAGTGGCCCTTCCTCCTACAATGAGCAGTTCTTC
-	-	TRBV6-5	TRBJ1-5	CASSSWSNQPQHF	TGTGCCAGCAGTTCATGGAGCAATCAGCCCCAGCATTTT
few	-	TRBV7-2	TRBJ1-1	CASSHGDTEAFF	TGTGCCAGCAGCCACGGGGACACTGAAGCTTTCTTT
-	-	TRBV18	TRBJ1-3	CASSSGKTRGNTIYF	TGTGCCAGCTCTTCCGGGAAAACTCGCGGGAACACCATATATTTT
few	TRBD1	TRBV29-1	TRBJ2-5	CSVEGSPGTGLSETQYF	TGCAGCGTTGAAGGCTCACCCGGGACAGGGTTATCAGAGACCCAGTACTTC
-	TRBD2	TRBV7-9	TRBJ2-7	CASSLVSLRLAGDQYF	TGTGCCAGCAGCTTAGTCAGTCTGCGGCTAGCGGGAGACCAGTACTTC
few	-	TRBV25-1	TRBJ1-1	CASDEGTMNTEAFF	TGTGCCAGCGACGAGGGAACCATGAACACTGAAGCTTTCTTT
-	TRBD2	TRBV6-7	TRBJ2-5	CASNYSGGPGQETQYF	TGTGCCAGCAACTATAGCGGGGGGCCCGGACAAGAGACCCAGTACTTC
few	TRBD1	TRBV3-1	TRBJ2-1	CASSQDGDSYNEQFF	TGTGCCAGCAGCCAAGATGGGGACAGCTACAATGAGCAGTTCTTC
-	-	TRBV12-3/TRBV12-4	TRBJ2-1	CASSLVGAYNEQFF	TGTGCCAGCAGCCTAGTGGGAGCCTACAATGAGCAGTTCTTC
-	TRBD1	TRBV6-5	TRBJ2-5	CASSYEAVGTGESQETQYF	TGTGCCAGCAGTTACGAAGCGGTTGGGACAGGGGAATCGCAAGAGACCCAGTACTTC
few	TRBD1	TRBV29-1	TRBJ2-7	CSGSDRGSYEQYF	TGCAGCGGAAGCGACAGGGGCAGCTACGAGCAGTACTTC
few	TRBD2	TRBV6-2/TRBV6-3	TRBJ2-1	CASGLVDSGRDNEQFF	TGTGCCAGCGGGCTAGTAGACAGCGGGAGAGACAATGAGCAGTTCTTC
-	TRBD2	TRBV20-1	TRBJ2-1	CSARTPGTSIDNEQFF	TGCAGTGCTAGGACCCCCGGGACTAGTATTGACAATGAGCAGTTCTTC
few	TRBD1	TRBV7-9	TRBJ2-4	CASSHHRRGTGTGVDNIQYF	TGTGCCAGCAGCCATCACCGTCGAGGTACCGGGACAGGGGTTGACAACATTCAGTACTTC
-	TRBD2	TRBV7-9	TRBJ2-1	CATSTSGRHNEQFF	TGTGCCACCTCAACTAGCGGGAGGCACAATGAGCAGTTCTTC
few	-	TRBV13	TRBJ1-1	CASSFGRVTEAFF	TGTGCCAGCAGCTTTGGTAGGGTCACTGAAGCTTTCTTT
few	TRBD1	TRBV24-1	TRBJ1-5	CATSATDRFNQPQHF	TGTGCCACCAGTGCCACGGACAGGTTCAATCAGCCCCAGCATTTT
-	-	TRBV29-1	TRBJ2-1	CSVDGPFEQFF	TGCAGCGTTGACGGCCCCTTTGAGCAGTTCTTC
many	TRBD1	TRBV29-1	TRBJ2-7	CSVGQGRYYDEQYF	TGCAGCGTTGGACAGGGACGGTACTACGACGAGCAGTACTTC
-	-	TRBV5-1	TRBJ2-7	CASSALGDKGYEQYF	TGCGCCAGCAGCGCGTTGGGTGACAAGGGATACGAGCAGTACTTC
few	TRBD2	TRBV3-1	TRBJ2-7	CASSQRAASGRNEQYF	TGTGCCAGCAGCCAAAGAGCGGCTAGCGGGAGGAACGAGCAGTACTTC
few	TRBD1	TRBV13	TRBJ2-6	CASSPRTGGPSGANVLTF	TGTGCCAGCAGCCCTCGGACAGGGGGCCCCTCTGGGGCCAACGTCCTGACTTTC
few	TRBD1	TRBV29-1	TRBJ2-2	CSVEDRVGDRGITGELFF	TGCAGCGTTGAAGATAGGGTAGGGGACAGGGGTATCACCGGGGAGCTGTTTTTT
many	-	TRBV4-1	TRBJ2-1	CASSPLGVAGYNEQFF	TGCGCCAGCAGCCCCCTTGGGGTAGCAGGGTACAATGAGCAGTTCTTC
many	TRBD1	TRBV9	TRBJ2-7	CASSVRDSSYEQYF	TGTGCCAGCAGCGTCCGGGACAGCTCCTACGAGCAGTACTTC
-	-	TRBV27	TRBJ2-2	CASSLRSENTGELFF	TGTGCCAGCAGTTTAAGGTCAGAGAACACCGGGGAGCTGTTTTTT
few	-	TRBV10-3	TRBJ1-2	CAISESGAGGAGYTF	TGTGCCATCAGTGAATCGGGGGCAGGAGGAGCTGGCTACACCTTC
few	TRBD1	TRBV5-1	TRBJ2-7	CASSLGTGVLEEQYF	TGCGCCAGCAGCTTGGGCACAGGGGTGTTAGAAGAGCAGTACTTC
-	-	TRBV15	TRBJ1-1	CATSRDPLLNTEAFF	TGTGCCACCAGCAGAGATCCCTTACTGAACACTGAAGCTTTCTTT
-	-	TRBV5-5	TRBJ2-7	CASSQWGGGVSGYEQYF	TGTGCCAGCAGCCAGTGGGGTGGTGGGGTGAGTGGCTACGAGCAGTACTTC
-	-	TRBV7-9	TRBJ2-1	CASSREGEQFF	TGTGCCAGCAGTCGAGAGGGAGAGCAGTTCTTC
-	-	TRBV7-9	TRBJ2-7	CASSWGWTHMANEQYF	TGTGCCAGCAGCTGGGGATGGACTCATATGGCTAACGAGCAGTACTTC
few	TRBD2	TRBV12-3/TRBV12-4	TRBJ2-7	CASSFGAGGTYEQYF	TGTGCCAGCAGTTTCGGAGCGGGGGGTACCTACGAGCAGTACTTC
few	-	TRBV30	TRBJ2-7	CAWSRGISYEQYF	TGTGCCTGGAGCAGGGGTATCTCCTACGAGCAGTACTTC
-	TRBD2	TRBV11-2	TRBJ2-1	CASGDLAGELMDEQFF	TGTGCCAGCGGCGACTTAGCGGGAGAATTGATGGATGAGCAGTTCTTC
-	TRBD2	TRBV2	TRBJ2-7	CASKLAGGQYEQYF	TGTGCCAGCAAACTAGCGGGGGGACAATACGAGCAGTACTTC
-	-	TRBV7-9	TRBJ2-7	CASRTGGAGEQYF	TGTGCCAGCAGGACGGGTGGGGCCGGCGAGCAGTACTTC
-	-	TRBV5-6	TRBJ1-2	CASSLSANYGYTF	TGTGCCAGCAGCTTGTCCGCTAACTATGGCTACACCTTC